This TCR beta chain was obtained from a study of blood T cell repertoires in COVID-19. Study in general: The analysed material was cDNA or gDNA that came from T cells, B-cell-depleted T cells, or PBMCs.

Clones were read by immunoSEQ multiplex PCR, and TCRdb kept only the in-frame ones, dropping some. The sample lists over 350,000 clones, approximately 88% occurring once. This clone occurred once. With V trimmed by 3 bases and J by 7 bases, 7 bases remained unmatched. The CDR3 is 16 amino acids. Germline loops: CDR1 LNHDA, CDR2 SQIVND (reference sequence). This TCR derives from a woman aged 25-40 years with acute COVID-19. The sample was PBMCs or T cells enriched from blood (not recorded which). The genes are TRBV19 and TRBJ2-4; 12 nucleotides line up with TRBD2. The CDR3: CASSMASGGAGNIQYF. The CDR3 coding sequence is TGTGCCAGTAGTATGGCTAGCGGGGGGGCTGGGAACATTCAGTACTTC.